The following is a T cell receptor (beta chain) sequence with its context. This clone was detected a few times. There is no known antigen for this receptor. The sample holds no much larger clone one base away, and base qualities are not on file. Using the deep immunoSEQ assay, TCR CDR3 regions were amplified from genomic DNA by multiplex PCR. Extracted genomic DNA from each cell subset was spread evenly across all wells of several immunoSEQ 96-well plates, with each plate serving as a replicate. For unsorted PBMC, 300 to 350 ng genomic DNA, equal to 32,000 or so T cell genomes, was loaded into each replicate PCR. Ten immunoSEQ deep assay plates were used to sequence the unsorted PBMC genomic DNA. Purified libraries were measured with a Qubit 3.0 fluorometer, size-checked on a Bioanalyzer 2100, and measured again with the KAPA Library Quantification kit. Every immunoSEQ 96-well plate was sequenced on a separate single-read 150-cycle Illumina NextSeq 550 flow cell. Per the authors' processing: Because only junctional sequences without quality scores were contained in the immunoSEQ output, filtering matching that applied to full-length reads could not be performed. To assign V/J genes and CDR3, sequences were annotated using PyIR, a Python wrapper for IgBLAST v1.9, with IMGT germline references. Reads were filtered out if the reads had weak V/J assignments (E-value above 1e-6), no CDR3, stop codons, out-of-frame junctions, or ambiguous translated residues. V3J clonotypes were defined by identical inferred V gene, J gene, and CDR3 amino acid sequence. Percentage overlap between repertoires was computed as shared unique clonotypes divided by the size of the smaller repertoire. Three approaches were used to assess repertoire richness: RTK rarefaction, the Chao1 estimator, and Recon v2.1 estimates of unobserved clonotypes. TCRdb stores this immuneACCESS table with in-frame sequences only. Part of the clones is absent; in the studies checked, under half of the shortfall reflects unresolved V genes, and no reason is known for the rest. The V and J calls and clone size are taken from that table; D and trimming were inferred from the DNA. Recorded for this sample are about 520,000 clones; 81% of them occurred a single time. The ten largest account for approximately 11% of the sample.

Counted from cysteine to phenylalanine, this CDR3 has 15 amino acids. The kept DNA is CDR3 alone, 45 bases in frame from the first base. In the germline V gene (reference sequence), CDR1 corresponds to SGHNT and CDR2 to YYREEE. These data are taken from a study of shared clonotypes between healthy human individuals (TCRdb year 2020). About the investigation overall: A few men and a couple of women, aged 18 to 49 years, made up the cohort. To estimate repertoire size and how much clonotypes are shared between individuals, the study performed deep sequencing of blood TCR repertoires from a few healthy adults. To increase sequencing depth and limit assay-specific biases, different laboratories used diverse techniques to prepare libraries and sequence TCR repertoires. Each donor's leukapheresis produced roughly between roughly 0.85 and 9.5 billion PBMCs. Study-level results and caveats: The small number of donors limited the genetic and exposure-history diversity represented. Sampling was restricted to blood, and TCR repertoires in tissues likely differ from the TCR repertoires found in blood. Pairwise subsampling indicated that sequencing depth was expected to affect the degree of clonotype sharing among donors.

The donors were healthy, HIV-negative adults with no recently reported acute infections or vaccinations. Every donor was a Caucasian adult residing in Nashville, Tennessee, USA. For unsorted samples, roughly 91 million PBMCs were counted, and genomic DNA was extracted using the QIAamp DNA Blood Mini kit. After blood collection by leukapheresis, PBMCs were isolated using Ficoll-Histopaque density gradient centrifugation and then cryopreserved in the vapor phase of liquid nitrogen. This TCR was recovered from a woman aged 40 to 50 in good health. Some clones in this sample may be carry-over from other donors' samples. The sequence is built from TRBV5-4 and TRBJ2-5, with TRBD2 identical over 13 junction bases. The J call is uncertain, as TRBJ2-7 better fits the DNA end. Material: PBMCs. The bases are TGTGCCAGCAGCCACGGACTAGCGGGAGTTTACGAGCAGTACTTC. Its translation reads: CASSHGLAGVYEQYF.